A selection of T cell receptor beta chains follows, all from one sample in a study of human CD8 memory T cell subsets. No DNA is given; TCRdb re-called the 5' RACE reads and lists each CDR3 protein once. The sample totals about 17,000 distinct CDR3 sequences; its top ten clones hold about 5.6%. The sequencing input was CD8+ stem-like memory T cells (TSCM and TCM) sorted from PBMCs. The source is a human donor in good health. CDR3s include the opening cysteine and the closing phenylalanine or tryptophan. The order of the fields is V gene, CDR3 length, J gene, clone size, CDR3 protein. A row's size may be missing; if present it is once, few, many or a size class.

>TRBV3-1|15|TRBJ2-1|.
CASSQDLAVNNEQFF
>TRBV20-1|16|TRBJ2-1|.
CSARDVGGESYNEQFF
>TRBV9|20|TRBJ2-1|.
CASSAYQNDYGTGDYNEQFF
>TRBV20-1|14|TRBJ2-1|.
CSASRSGGYNEQFF
>TRBV20-1|13|TRBJ2-7|.
CSAFQGVLHEQYF
>TRBV6-2/TRBV6-3|16|TRBJ1-1|.
CASSSSSDRGDTEAFF
>TRBV7-8|15|TRBJ1-1|.
CASSLTGQLNTEAFF
>TRBV28|14|TRBJ1-6|medium-sized
CATSRPDLNSPLHF
>TRBV20-1|14|TRBJ1-2|.
CSATNRVWVDDYTF
>TRBV6-5|13|TRBJ2-1|.
CASSLSTYNEQFF
>TRBV29-1|13|TRBJ2-5|.
CSVQGVYQETQYF
>TRBV24-1|16|TRBJ2-3|.
CATSDLYGTSTDTQYF
>TRBV4-1|16|TRBJ2-6|.
CASSPGWESGANVLTF
>TRBV4-3|16|TRBJ2-7|.
CASSQDRGGGYYEQYF
>TRBV19|15|TRBJ2-5|.
CASSIVPGGAETQYF
>TRBV9|15|TRBJ2-7|.
CASSVDGTSSYEQYF
>TRBV12-3/TRBV12-4|16|TRBJ2-7|.
CASSPYLSGATYEQYF
>TRBV3-1|16|TRBJ1-1|.
CASSQGWGQGIAEAFF
>TRBV4-1|12|TRBJ1-1|.
CASSQEGLEAFF